Reported below is one T cell receptor (beta chain). Its antigen has not been determined. No qualities accompany the bases; no much larger clone lies one base away. V lost 5 bases and J lost 4 bases; the stretch between them is 17 bases long. The CDR3 sequence holds 15 residues, the cysteine and phenylalanine included. The DNA shown is the 45-base CDR3, in frame from base 1. CDR1 is given as SGHAT and CDR2 as FQNNGV, both from the germline V gene. This record comes from a study of T cells in placental villitis. General notes on the study: The study tested an allograft-versus-infection hypothesis by comparing placental TCR-beta repertoires in villitis of unknown etiology, unaffected controls matched for gestational age, and infectious villitis. Overall study results and their limits: CMV-specific clone frequencies were higher in infectious CMV cases than in villitis of unknown etiology (roughly 0.011 vs 0.001), which did not differ from controls. With bulk tissue sequencing, helper, regulatory or cytotoxic T cells could not be distinguished, nor could maternal versus fetal T cells, and gamma-delta receptors were excluded. Paraffin blocks contained small amounts of decidua, so some captured T cells, especially in controls, may have been decidual rather than villous infiltrates.

The five infectious villitis placentae, four with confirmed cytomegalovirus and one with Toxoplasma gondii, were included without being matched to the other groups. In the infectious villitis group, the mothers were found to be younger and to have smaller fetuses, and preterm delivery or intrauterine demise was recorded in a couple of cases. Placentae were collected after delivery and underwent gross and histological evaluation before archival tissue selection. Five 10-micron scrolls were cut from each FFPE block, and DNA was isolated using the AllPrep DNA/RNA FFPE Tissue kit. DNA concentration and purity were checked by NanoDrop, and RNA quality was assessed on a Bioanalyzer. The immunoSEQ v4 bias-controlled multiplex PCR assay, performed blinded to group allocation, was used to amplify TCR-beta CDR3 regions from genomic DNA. To estimate nucleated cell and T cell quantities per sample, reference gene primers were included together with the TCR-beta primers. Sequencing of the libraries was performed on an Illumina MiSeq with a 100-cycle paired-end protocol. The authors processed their data as follows. Diversity and richness were calculated in immunoSEQ Analyzer software, with richness determined by iChao1 and clonality derived from Pielou evenness and Shannon diversity (0-1, with higher values meaning less diverse). CDR3 amino acid sequences together with their V/J genes were searched in VDJdb for CMV, EBV and influenza A specificities using confidence 3 and substitution 2. TCR-beta amino acid clonotype overlap between villitis of unknown etiology, infectious villitis and control repertoires was assessed with the Morisita-Horn index. Held by TCRdb, this immuneACCESS table contains in-frame sequences only and omits some clones. Under half of the omission traces to an unresolved V gene where checked; the cause of the rest is unknown. The V and J calls and the clone size are those of that table, but D and trimming were determined from the DNA. This sample comprises around 3,100 clones, about three quarters of them detected only once. The ten largest clones capture around 18% of the sample.

The rearrangement joined TRBV11-2 to TRBJ2-5, with an unclear D gene assignment. Input material: placental tissue containing maternal and fetal cells. The sequence derives from a human patient with infectious villitis; the placental T cells may come from both mother and fetus. The CDR3: CASSLTGQEGETQYF. At the DNA level, the sequence is TGTGCCAGCAGCCTGACCGGGCAGGAAGGAGAGACCCAGTACTTC.